This section outlines one TCR beta chain sequence together with its context. This clonotype turned up a few times. Its antigen remains unidentified. No clone much larger than this one lies a single base away; base qualities are absent. This sample was taken from a study of T-cell memory formation after mild COVID-19 (dated by TCRdb to the early 2020s). In the study overall: TCR sequence clusters from the two donors were found to be largely donor specific. T-cell clones expanding and contracting after mild COVID-19 in a couple of donors were tracked by longitudinal TCRalpha and TCRbeta repertoire sequencing. Two young, previously healthy adult volunteers made up the cohort, one male and one female.

Ficoll-Paque density gradient centrifugation was the method used to isolate PBMCs. Data came from an Illumina NovaSeq 6000. Using 5'RACE with constant-segment primers, TCRalpha and TCRbeta cDNA libraries were constructed, with sample barcodes and unique molecular identifiers added in the process. RNA was extracted from every sample with Trizol reagent. Libraries were amplified in two PCR steps, with a second sample barcode and Illumina TruSeq adapters added in the second step. Sequencing of the libraries was done on an Illumina NovaSeq, producing 2 x 150 bp paired-end reads. The authors' analysis ran thus. With migec v1.2.7, reads were demultiplexed and then collapsed into UMI-guided consensus sequences. Using mixcr v2.1.11, the UMI consensuses were aligned to TRA and TRB V and J templates and assembled into clonotypes. Clonotypes were classified as expanded or contracted when called significant by both edgeR and NoisET, with noise models trained on biological replicates. For edgeR calls, a false discovery rate-adjusted p below 0.01 and a log2 fold-change threshold of 1 were applied. As an exploratory analysis of dynamics, max-normalized trajectories of the 1000 most abundant clonotypes were examined by PCA with hierarchical clustering. Separately sequenced CD4+ and CD8+ repertoires were used to assign the CD4 or CD8 phenotype of responding clones. Starting from the raw public reads, TCRdb applied fastp trimming at Q25, assembled clones with MiXCR and retained in-frame beta chains. Duplicate CDR3 protein sequences are folded into a single record with the most common DNA and genes. TCRdb's processing, not the authors', yielded these V and J calls. This sample is represented by approximately 150,000 distinct CDR3 sequences; 19% of them were singletons. In total, the top ten clones hold around 2.4% of the sample.

The germline V gene yields SGHRS for CDR1 and YFSETQ for CDR2. The CDR3 goes from the cysteine to the phenylalanine over 16 residues. The read is trimmed to its CDR3 DNA, 48 bases read in frame from base 1. A distance of 16 bases separates the germline ends of V and J, which lose 4 bases and 1 base respectively. The investigation overall reported the following: Clones that contracted from day 15 to 85 showed balanced CD4/CD8 phenotypes, whereas a second wave of clones that expanded from day 15 to 37 leaned towards CD4+. Only a couple of mild cases were covered by the study, and larger cohorts that include severe cases with pre-infection samples were considered necessary. Whether the second-wave clones peaking on day 37 were SARS-CoV-2 specific was not confirmed. Contracting CD4+ clones were located mainly in the CM and EM memory subsets, whereas CD8+ clones were found to be enriched in EMRA. Some responding clones were detected in pre-infection memory, which suggested that pre-existing cross-reactive memory T cells had joined the SARS-CoV-2 response.

Sequencing was done on a sample of PBMCs or a T cell subset sorted from them (not recorded which). This chain joins TRBV5-1 to TRBJ2-3; 6 matching bases give a weak D call of TRBD2. This clonotype was sampled from an adult woman who had mild COVID-19 (a few samples of this study predate the infection). The sample titles of this study are shuffled in the database, so cell type and time point are left out; the donor was told from shared clones. This receptor has the CDR3 CASSLRGVAGTDTQYF. The sequence in DNA is TGCGCCAGCAGCCTACGAGGGGTAGCGGGCACAGATACGCAGTATTTT.